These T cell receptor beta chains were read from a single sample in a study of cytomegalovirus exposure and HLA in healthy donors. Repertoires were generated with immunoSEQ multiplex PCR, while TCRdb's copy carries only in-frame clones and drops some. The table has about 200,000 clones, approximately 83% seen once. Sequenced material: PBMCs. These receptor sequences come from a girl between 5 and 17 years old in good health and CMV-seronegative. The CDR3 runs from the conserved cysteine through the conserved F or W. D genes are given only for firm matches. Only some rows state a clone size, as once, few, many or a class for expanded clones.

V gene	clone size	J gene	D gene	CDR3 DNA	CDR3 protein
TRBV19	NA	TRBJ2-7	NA	TGTGCCAGTAGTATGTCCCCATACGAGCAGTACTTC	CASSMSPYEQYF
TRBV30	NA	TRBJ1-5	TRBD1	TGTGCCTGGGACAGGGGTCTCAATCAGCCCCAGCATTTT	CAWDRGLNQPQHF
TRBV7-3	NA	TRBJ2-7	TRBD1	TGTGCCAGCAGACGCACCGGGACAGGGGTCTACGAGCAGTACTTC	CASRRTGTGVYEQYF
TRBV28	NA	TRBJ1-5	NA	TGTGCCAGCAGTTTAGTGGGGGCGGGAGGTCAGCCCCAGCATTTT	CASSLVGAGGQPQHF
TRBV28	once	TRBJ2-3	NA	TGTGCCAGCAGCAAACCCCTCAGCGGACGCACAGATACGCAGTATTTT	CASSKPLSGRTDTQYF
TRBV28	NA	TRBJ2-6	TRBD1	TGTGCCAGCAGTCCGGGACAGGGTCAATCTGGGGCCAACGTCCTGACTTTC	CASSPGQGQSGANVLTF
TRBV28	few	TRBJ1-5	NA	TGTGCCAGCAGTATGACACCCAATCAGCCCCAGCATTTT	CASSMTPNQPQHF
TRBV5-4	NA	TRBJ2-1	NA	TGTGCCAGCAGCCCTCGCGGGATAAACGATGAGCAGTTCTTC	CASSPRGINDEQFF
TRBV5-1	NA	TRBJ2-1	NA	TGCGCCAGCAGGTGGGGGGTAGGTGAGCAGTTCTTC	CASRWGVGEQFF
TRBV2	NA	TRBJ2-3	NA	TGTGCCAGCAGTGGATATTTAGCGGCGACAGATACGCAGTATTTT	CASSGYLAATDTQYF
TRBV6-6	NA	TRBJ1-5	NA	TGTGCCAGCAGTTACTTTTCAGGGATCGATCAGCCCCAGCATTTT	CASSYFSGIDQPQHF
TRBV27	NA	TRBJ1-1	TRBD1	TGTGCCAGCGGATGGACAGGGGTGAACACTGAAGCTTTCTTT	CASGWTGVNTEAFF
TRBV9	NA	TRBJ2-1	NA	TGTGCCAGCAGCGTAGCTAGTCTGTACAATGAGCAGTTCTTC	CASSVASLYNEQFF
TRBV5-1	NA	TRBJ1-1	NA	TGCGCCAGCAGCTCTGAACCACAGGGTACTGAAGCTTTCTTT	CASSSEPQGTEAFF
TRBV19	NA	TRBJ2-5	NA	TGTGCCAGTAGTATAGGGGTAGGGGTATCGGAGACCCAGTACTTC	CASSIGVGVSETQYF
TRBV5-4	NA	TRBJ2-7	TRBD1	TGTGCCAGCAGGAAGGGACAGGGCAACTACGAGCAGTACTTC	CASRKGQGNYEQYF